Reported below is one TCR beta chain. No antigen is known for it. Base qualities are not provided; no much larger clone lies one nucleotide away. The donors were healthy, HIV-negative adults with no recently reported acute infections or vaccinations. Only Caucasian adults living in Nashville, Tennessee, USA were represented among the donors. CD4+ T cells were enriched by magnetic negative selection; naive cells were then positively selected on CD45RA, and the negative fraction formed the memory subset. Blood was collected by leukapheresis, and PBMCs were isolated by Ficoll-Histopaque density gradient centrifugation and then cryopreserved in liquid nitrogen vapor phase. Analytical flow cytometry was used to check the purity and quantity of each magnetically sorted T cell population. Genomic DNA was isolated from each sorted fraction and quantified by UV absorbance on a Nanodrop 2000c. The germline V gene sets CDR1 to SGHTA and CDR2 to FQGNSA. V and J lose 1 base and 0 bases, and a span of 9 bases separates them. Including the terminal cysteine and phenylalanine, the CDR3 comprises 15 residues. Of all the DNA, just the CDR3 is kept, 45 bases in frame from base 1.

Using the deep immunoSEQ assay, TCR CDR3 regions were amplified from genomic DNA by multiplex PCR. Genomic DNA extracted from each cell subset was distributed evenly over all wells of several immunoSEQ 96-well plates, and each plate served as one replicate. For sorted subsets, 200 ng of genomic DNA, equivalent to tens of thousands of T cell genomes, went into each replicate PCR. Purified libraries were quantified with a Qubit 3.0 fluorometer, sized on a Bioanalyzer 2100, and re-quantified with the KAPA Library Quantification kit. Every immunoSEQ 96-well plate was sequenced on a separate single-read 150-cycle Illumina NextSeq 550 flow cell. In the source study's methods: Because the immunoSEQ output included only junctional sequences and no quality scores, the filtering could not be the same as the filtering used for full-length reads. Sequences were annotated with PyIR, a Python wrapper for IgBLAST v1.9, using IMGT germline references to assign V/J genes and CDR3. Reads were removed for weak V/J assignments (E-value above 1e-6), missing CDR3, stop codons, out-of-frame junctions, or ambiguous translated residues. A V3J clonotype was defined by an identical inferred V gene, J gene, and CDR3 amino acid sequence. Percentage overlap between repertoires was calculated by dividing the number of shared unique clonotypes by the size of the smaller repertoire. RTK rarefaction, the Chao1 estimator, and Recon v2.1 estimates of unobserved clonotypes were used to assess repertoire richness. For all TCRbeta clonotypes obtained by the gDNA method from a few donors, generation probabilities were computed with OLGA. In its TCRdb copy, this immuneACCESS table keeps in-frame sequences only and misses some clones. Where compared with another copy, unresolved V genes explain less than half of these, and the others have no known cause. V and J calls plus clone size are reproduced from that table; the DNA served to infer D and trimming. The table for this sample lists millions of clones; 85% to 95% of them were counted only once. The ten biggest clones cover under 0.15% of the sample.

This sample is part of a study of shared clonotypes between healthy human individuals (dated by TCRdb to the early 2020s). Study-level background: A couple of women and a few men aged 18 to 49 years were included in the cohort. For each donor, CD4 naive and CD4 memory were each given three plates, CD8 naive was given two plates, and CD8 memory was given one plate. To estimate repertoire size and how much clonotypes are shared between individuals, the study performed deep sequencing of blood TCR repertoires from roughly five healthy adults. Libraries were prepared and TCR repertoires were sequenced by different laboratories using diverse techniques, in order to increase sequencing depth and limit assay-specific biases. Between about 0.9 and 9 billion PBMCs per donor were obtained by leukapheresis. Broader findings and caveats from the paper: Pairwise subsampling indicated that sequencing depth was expected to affect the degree of clonotype sharing among donors. Clonotypes shared by all four sorted-subset donors showed higher generation probabilities than non-shared clonotypes. Even with the large sequencing depth, rarefaction of the sorted-subset datasets indicated that sequencing was incomplete. The genetic and exposure-history diversity represented was limited by the small number of donors. Naive subsets generally had larger estimated clonotype richness than memory subsets did. Sampling was restricted to blood, and TCR repertoires in tissues likely differ from the TCR repertoires found in blood. When a handful of donors were compared, the shared fraction of clonotypes was 5% to 6.5% for naive CD4, roughly 3.3% for naive CD8, more than 2% for memory CD4, and less than 0.5% for memory CD8.

Sequencing input: naive CD4+ T cells sorted from blood. The intended sense of this specimen's cell subset or site label: CD45RA+ positively selected. In this chain, TRBV7-2 is recombined with TRBJ1-1; the D gene is possibly TRBD1, with 6 bases matching. The receptor's source is a man between 18 and 35 years old in good health. The CDR3 protein: CASSLVGALNTEAFF. The DNA sequence follows: TGTGCCAGCAGCTTAGTGGGGGCCCTGAACACTGAAGCTTTCTTT.